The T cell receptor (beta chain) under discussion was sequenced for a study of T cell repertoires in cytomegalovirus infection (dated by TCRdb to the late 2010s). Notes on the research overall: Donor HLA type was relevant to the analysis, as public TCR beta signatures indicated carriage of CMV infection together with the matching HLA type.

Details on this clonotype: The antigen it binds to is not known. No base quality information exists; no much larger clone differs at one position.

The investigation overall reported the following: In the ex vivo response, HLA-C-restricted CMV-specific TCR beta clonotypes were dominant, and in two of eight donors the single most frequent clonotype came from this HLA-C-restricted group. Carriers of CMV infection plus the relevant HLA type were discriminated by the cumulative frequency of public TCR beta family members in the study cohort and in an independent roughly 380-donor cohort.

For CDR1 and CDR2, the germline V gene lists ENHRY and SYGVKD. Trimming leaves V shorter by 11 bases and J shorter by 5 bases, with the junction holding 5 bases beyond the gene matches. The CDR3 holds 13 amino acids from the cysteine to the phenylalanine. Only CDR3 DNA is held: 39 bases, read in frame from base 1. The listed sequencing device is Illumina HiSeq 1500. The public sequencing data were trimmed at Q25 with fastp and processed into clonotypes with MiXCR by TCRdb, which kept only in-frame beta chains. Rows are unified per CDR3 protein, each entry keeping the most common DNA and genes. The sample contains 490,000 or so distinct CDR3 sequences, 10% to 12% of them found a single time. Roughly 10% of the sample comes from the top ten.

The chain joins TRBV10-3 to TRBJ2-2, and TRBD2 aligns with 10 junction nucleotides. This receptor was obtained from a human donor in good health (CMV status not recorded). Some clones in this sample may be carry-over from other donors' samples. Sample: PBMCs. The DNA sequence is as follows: TGTGCCCTTAGGACTAGCGGAACCGGGGAGCTGTTTTTT. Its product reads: CALRTSGTGELFF.